This section outlines one T cell receptor (beta chain) sequence together with its context. Its antigen is undetermined. This entry belongs to a study of blood T cells in healthy people across ages. Trimming removed 10 bases from V and 7 bases from J, with 11 bases in between. Germline CDR1 reads MDHEN; CDR2 reads SYDVKM. CDR3 length: 11 residues. Whole-study findings and limits: Roughly linear declines in TCR beta diversity per million T cells occurred with age.

They isolated at least 6 million PBMCs from each sample. Together with a sample-barcoded 5' primer, a J-beta primer mix was included in a second PCR lasting roughly 6 to 12 cycles. Via MiXCR, TCRdb re-called the 5' RACE reads, giving one row per CDR3 protein. This sample carries over 1,500,000 distinct CDR3 sequences, around 50% of them seen once, and the ten largest clones take approximately 2.1%. V usage is TRBV28 and J usage is TRBJ2-4; a weak D match, TRBD2 (5 bases). The material sequenced was blood. The TCR comes from a woman in her 40s in good health. The chain's CDR3 is CAISGYNIQYF. In DNA form, the CDR3 reads TGTGCCATCTCGGGGTACAACATTCAGTACTTC.